This TCR beta chain derives from a study of technical replicates of blood from a few donors. TCRdb's table, derived via immunoSEQ multiplex PCR, lists solely in-frame clones and lacks some. Of 73,000 or so clones listed, 91% are singletons. Germline V gene data show CDR1 as MNHNY and CDR2 as SVGAGI (reference sequence). The junction had 4 bases not matched to a gene; V was cut back by 5 bases and J by 4 bases. The CDR3 totals 14 residues. The rearrangement uses TRBV6-6 and TRBJ2-7; 11 nucleotides align to TRBD2. The receptor's source is a human donor in good health. Material: T cells isolated from PBMCs. The CDR3 spells CASSPTSGGYEQYF. CDR3 bases: TGTGCCAGCAGTCCTACTAGCGGGGGATACGAGCAGTACTTC.